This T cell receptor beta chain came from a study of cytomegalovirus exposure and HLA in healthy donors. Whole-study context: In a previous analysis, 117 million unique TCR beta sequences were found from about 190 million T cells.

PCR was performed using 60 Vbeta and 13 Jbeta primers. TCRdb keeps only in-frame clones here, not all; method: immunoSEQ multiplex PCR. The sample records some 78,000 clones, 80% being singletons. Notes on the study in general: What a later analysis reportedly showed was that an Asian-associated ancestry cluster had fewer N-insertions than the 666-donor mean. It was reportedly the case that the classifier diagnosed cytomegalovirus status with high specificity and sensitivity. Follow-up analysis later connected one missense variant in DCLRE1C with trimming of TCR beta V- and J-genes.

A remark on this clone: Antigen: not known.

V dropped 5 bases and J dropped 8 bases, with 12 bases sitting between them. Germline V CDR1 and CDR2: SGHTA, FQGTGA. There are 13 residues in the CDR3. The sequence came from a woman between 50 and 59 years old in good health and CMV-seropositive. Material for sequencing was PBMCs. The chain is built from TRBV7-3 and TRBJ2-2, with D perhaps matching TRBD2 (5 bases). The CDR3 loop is CASSPRGGGELFF. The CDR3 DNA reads TGTGCCAGCAGCCCCAGAGGAGGAGGGGAGCTGTTTTTT.